A single sample is the source of the 7 T cell receptor beta chains below, sequenced in a study of T cells in Graves' hyperthyroidism and ophthalmopathy (dated by TCRdb to the late 2010s). The library relied on multiplex PCR. The sequencer was an Illumina HiSeq 2000. Amplification of TCR beta CDR3 regions was carried out from RNA transcripts. A first-round RT-PCR of the TCR CDR3 used the HTBI primer set with the Qiagen OneStep RT-PCR kit. Through fastp at Q25 and MiXCR, TCRdb rebuilt clones from the public reads, retaining in-frame beta chains. CDR3 protein sequences are deduplicated, and each keeps its most common genes and DNA. The sample yields over 650,000 distinct CDR3 sequences; 15% to 20% were counted once. The top ten clones comprise approximately 8.4% of the sample. Specimen: blood. The receptor set was obtained from a man younger than 35 with Graves' hyperthyroidism.

In its sample, this clonotype was seen many times. The V call is TRBV10-3, the J call TRBJ2-1; 7 positions agree with TRBD2. Germline loops: CDR1 ENHRY, CDR2 SYGVKD. CDR3 length equals 17 residues. After removal of 0 bases from V and 9 bases from J, the junction contained 14 bases not matched to a gene. CDR3 sequence (DNA): TGTGCCATCAGTGAGTCGATTGTGCGGGAGTCGTACGGTGAGCAGTTCTTC. It yields the protein CAISESIVRESYGEQFF.

This clonotype showed up just a few times. The chain links TRBV7-9 to TRBJ2-1; 9 bases line up with TRBD2. Trimming removed 7 bases from V and 5 bases from J; junction bases left unmatched: 9. There are 15 residues in the CDR3. Germline V gene sequence: CDR1 SEHNR, CDR2 FQNEAQ (reference sequence). DNA for the CDR3: TGTGCCAGCACCCAGGGACTAGCTATTAACAATGAGCAGTTCTTC. Translated, it gives CASTQGLAINNEQFF.

This clonotype came up a few times. V is TRBV3-1 and J is TRBJ2-4, with 8 bases lining up with TRBD1. The germline V gene encodes CDR1 LGHDT and CDR2 YNNKEL (reference sequence). The CDR3 contains 16 residues. The V segment lost 4 bases and the J segment 0 bases; nucleotides outside the gene matches: 5. The CDR3 loop reads CASSPRTGIAKNIQYF. The DNA for the CDR3 is TGTGCCAGCAGCCCGCGGACAGGGATAGCCAAAAACATTCAGTACTTC.

This clonotype appeared a few times. The gene calls are TRBV5-1 and TRBJ2-5; D is possibly TRBD1 or TRBD2 (5 bases each). Per germline, CDR1 SGHRS and CDR2 YFSETQ. This CDR3 contains 13 residues. Trimming cost V 6 bases and J 3 bases, with 12 bases left between them. As DNA, the CDR3 is TGCGCCAGCACCCCCATGGGGGAAGAGACCCAGTACTTC. The encoded protein is CASTPMGEETQYF. Together with reference TRBV5-1 and TRBJ2-5, the CDR3 gives the full variable domain: KAGVTQTPRYLIKTRGQQVTLSCSPISGHRSVSWYQQTPGQGLQFLFEYFSETQRNKGNFPGRFSGRQFSNSRSEMNVSTLELGDSALYLCASTPMGEETQYFGPGTRLLVL.

The chain uses TRBV4-1 and TRBJ1-3; 8 positions match TRBD1. V was clipped by 5 bases and J by 11 bases; unmatched bases: 8. Per the germline V gene, CDR1 is MGHRA and CDR2 is YSYEKL. There are 13 residues in the CDR3. CDR3 DNA: TGCGCCAGCAGCTTGGACAGGGAGAGACCCATATATTTT. It is translated as CASSLDRERPIYF.

This chain connects TRBV7-9 to TRBJ2-7; no definite D call. Per the germline V gene, CDR1 is SEHNR and CDR2 is FQNEAQ (reference sequence). V gave up 1 base and J gave up 0 bases, with 10 bases separating them. The CDR3 length is 15 residues. DNA of the CDR3: TGTGCCAGCAGCTTAGAAAGACGGCCCTCCTACGAGCAGTACTTC. Its protein product is CASSLERRPSYEQYF. The full variable domain, its missing parts supplied by reference TRBV7-9 and TRBJ2-7, is DTGVSQNPRHKITKRGQNVTFRCDPISEHNRLYWYRQTLGQGPEFLTYFQNEAQLEKSRLLSDRFSAERPKGSFSTLEIQRTEQGDSAMYLCASSLERRPSYEQYFGPGTRLTVT.

This rearrangement joins TRBV20-1 to TRBJ2-7; D remains ambiguous. This CDR3 contains 15 residues. Germline V gene data show CDR1 as DFQATT and CDR2 as SNEGSKA (reference sequence). V dropped 0 bases and J dropped 2 bases, with 14 bases sitting between them. CDR3 in DNA: TGCAGTGCTAGAGAAATTGGCTCGGCGACCTACGAGCAGTACTTC. This codes for CSAREIGSATYEQYF.